The clone carrying this T cell receptor (beta chain) was detected many times. The yield of each sequencing run was over 160 million TCR-beta sequences from 15-18 subjects. TCRdb reprocessed the 5' RACE reads via MiXCR and lists one record per CDR3 protein. This table holds about 66,000 distinct CDR3 sequences, 3.9% found once. These data come from a study of neurological immune-mediated disorders. V was trimmed by 8 bases and J by 6 bases, leaving 23 bases between them. CDR1 is ENHRY, CDR2 SYGVKD, per germline. The CDR3 length is 15 residues. What was sequenced was PBMCs. This chain links TRBV10-3 with TRBJ2-7; maybe TRBD1 (6 bases). The TCR sequence derives from a man aged 25-40 years with multiple sclerosis. This chain's CDR3 is CAIGSGVSGPFEQYF. The CDR3 bases are TGTGCCATCGGGTCAGGGGTGTCGGGCCCCTTCGAGCAGTACTTC.